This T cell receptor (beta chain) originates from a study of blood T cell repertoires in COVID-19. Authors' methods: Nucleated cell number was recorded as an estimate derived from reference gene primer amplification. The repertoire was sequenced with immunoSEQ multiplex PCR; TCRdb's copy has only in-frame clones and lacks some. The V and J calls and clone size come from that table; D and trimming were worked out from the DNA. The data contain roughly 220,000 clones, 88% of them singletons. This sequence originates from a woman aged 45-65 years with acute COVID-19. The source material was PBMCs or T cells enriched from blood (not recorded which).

CDR3 in amino acids: CASSLAGRGRDNEQFF. As DNA, the CDR3 is TGTGCCAGCAGCTTGGCCGGCAGGGGGCGCGACAATGAGCAGTTCTTC. The chain couples TRBV5-4 to TRBJ2-1, with 8 bases aligning to TRBD1. Trimming took 0 bases from V and 5 from J; bases not matched to a gene: 7. Germline CDR1 SGHNT, CDR2 YYREEE (reference sequence). The CDR3 runs 16 residues. Filled out from reference TRBV5-4 and TRBJ2-1, the complete variable domain reads ETGVTQSPTHLIKTRGQQVTLRCSSQSGHNTVSWYQQALGQGPQFIFQYYREEENGRGNFPPRFSGLQFPNYSSELNVNALELDDSALYLCASSLAGRGRDNEQFFGPGTRLTVL.